These T cell receptor beta chains were read from a single sample in a study of post-analysis software for immune sequencing data. TCRdb independently ran MiXCR on the PCR reads; one entry per CDR3 protein. This table has about 200,000 distinct CDR3 sequences, roughly 30% appearing once. Source material: blood. Source of these receptors: a girl aged 2 to 17 with multiple sclerosis. Each CDR3 is given with its conserved first and last residue. A D gene is named only where the DNA matches it firmly. The size field is filled for only some rows; it gives once, few, many or a size class.

V gene	J gene	D gene	clone size	CDR3 protein	CDR3 DNA
TRBV6-1	TRBJ2-1	TRBD2	many	CASSGGTSGAYNEQFF	TGTGCCAGCAGTGGAGGGACTAGCGGGGCCTACAATGAGCAGTTCTTC
TRBV29-1	TRBJ1-2	-	-	CSVRTLGGYGYTF	TGCAGCGTTCGGACCCTAGGCGGCTATGGCTACACCTTC
TRBV18	TRBJ1-2	-	many	CASSPPGKGYGYTF	TGTGCCAGCTCACCACCAGGGAAAGGCTATGGCTACACCTTC
TRBV29-1	TRBJ2-3	TRBD2	-	CSKRGGGSTDTQYF	TGCAGTAAGCGGGGCGGCGGGAGCACAGATACGCAGTATTTT
TRBV6-2/TRBV6-3	TRBJ2-1	-	many	CASRLRFTSLYGEQFF	TGTGCCAGCAGACTAAGGTTCACTAGCCTCTACGGTGAGCAGTTCTTC
TRBV20-1	TRBJ2-4	-	many	CSALEQGAKNIQYF	TGCAGTGCCCTTGAACAGGGTGCCAAAAACATTCAGTACTTC
TRBV5-1	TRBJ2-7	TRBD1	few	CASSPRGGTGGYEQYF	TGCGCCAGCAGCCCCAGGGGCGGGACAGGTGGCTACGAGCAGTACTTC
TRBV7-9	TRBJ2-5	TRBD1	-	CASRPGRDRGPLRETQYF	TGTGCCAGCAGACCTGGGCGGGACAGGGGGCCACTTAGGGAGACCCAGTACTTC
TRBV20-1	TRBJ1-1	TRBD1	few	CSAPRQGGWTEAFF	TGCAGTGCTCCTAGACAGGGAGGATGGACTGAAGCTTTCTTT
TRBV7-3	TRBJ1-1	-	-	CASSLYRNTEAFF	TGTGCCAGCAGCTTATACAGGAACACTGAAGCTTTCTTT
TRBV10-3	TRBJ2-7	TRBD1	many	CAISGGQGSYEQYF	TGTGCCATCAGTGGGGGACAGGGCTCCTACGAGCAGTACTTC
TRBV29-1	TRBJ2-7	TRBD2	many	CSAELAGGPGSYEQYF	TGCAGCGCCGAACTAGCGGGAGGGCCCGGCTCCTACGAGCAGTACTTC
TRBV20-1	TRBJ2-7	-	-	CSASLAGRREQYF	TGCAGTGCTAGTTTGGCAGGGCGACGCGAGCAGTACTTC
TRBV3-1	TRBJ2-7	-	many	CASSHLGITTYKQYF	TGTGCCAGCAGCCACCTAGGAATCACCACTTACAAGCAGTACTTC
TRBV12-3/TRBV12-4	TRBJ1-6	-	-	CASSADRFMNSPLHF	TGTGCCAGCAGTGCCGACAGGTTTATGAATTCACCCCTCCACTTT
TRBV3-1	TRBJ2-5	TRBD2	many	CASSPLAGGGETQYF	TGTGCCAGCAGCCCCCTAGCGGGGGGCGGAGAGACCCAGTACTTC
TRBV9	TRBJ2-3	-	many	CASSVLGSPNTDTQYF	TGTGCCAGCAGCGTACTAGGTAGCCCCAACACAGATACGCAGTATTTT
TRBV6-1	TRBJ2-7	TRBD1	many	CASTGQATYEQYF	TGTGCCAGCACTGGACAGGCTACCTACGAGCAGTACTTC
TRBV4-1	TRBJ2-1	-	few	CASSLGERAEFF	TGCGCCAGCAGCCTCGGCGAGAGGGCCGAGTTCTTC
TRBV12-3/TRBV12-4	TRBJ1-1	-	few	CASSFQGANGGKGAFF	TGTGCCAGCAGTTTCCAGGGCGCGAATGGGGGGAAAGGAGCTTTCTTT
TRBV6-6	TRBJ2-4	-	-	CASRYHGQSGNIQYF	TGTGCCAGCAGATACCACGGGCAGAGCGGAAACATTCAGTACTTC
TRBV20-1	TRBJ2-7	TRBD2	-	CSARGEGLADYEQYF	TGCAGTGCTAGAGGGGAGGGACTAGCGGACTACGAGCAGTACTTC
TRBV7-9	TRBJ2-3	TRBD1	-	CASSLVVVTGVAQDTQYF	TGTGCCAGCAGCTTAGTGGTTGTGACAGGGGTTGCGCAAGATACGCAGTATTTT
TRBV20-1	TRBJ2-7	-	many	CSATRDGIYEQYF	TGCAGTGCTACTAGGGACGGTATCTACGAGCAGTACTTC
TRBV18	TRBJ2-7	TRBD2	many	CASSPRQLAGGGYEQYF	TGTGCCAGCTCACCACGGCAACTAGCGGGAGGTGGCTACGAGCAGTACTTC
TRBV20-1	TRBJ1-6	TRBD1	-	CSARTGQANNSPLHF	TGCAGTGCCAGAACCGGACAGGCAAATAATTCACCCCTCCACTTT
TRBV9	TRBJ2-7	TRBD1	few	CASSAWNRGSEQYF	TGTGCCAGCAGCGCGTGGAACAGGGGCTCCGAGCAGTACTTC
TRBV4-1	TRBJ1-4	TRBD1	-	CASSQGDRDDEKLFF	TGCGCCAGCAGCCAAGGGGACAGGGACGATGAAAAACTGTTTTTT
TRBV7-7	TRBJ2-5	-	many	CASSFGIGETQYF	TGTGCCAGCAGCTTCGGTATCGGGGAGACCCAGTACTTC
TRBV28	TRBJ2-7	-	many	CASSGGLARSSYEQYF	TGTGCCAGCAGCGGCGGCCTAGCTAGGAGCTCCTACGAGCAGTACTTC
TRBV12-3/TRBV12-4	TRBJ2-4	TRBD2	many	CASKLWTSGGIQYF	TGTGCCAGCAAGCTCTGGACTAGCGGGGGTATTCAGTACTTC
TRBV12-3/TRBV12-4	TRBJ2-7	-	-	CATEGSRYF	TGTGCCACAGAAGGCTCCCGGTACTTC
TRBV6-6	TRBJ2-3	-	many	CASSTDPFTDTQYF	TGTGCCAGCAGCACCGACCCCTTCACAGATACGCAGTATTTT
TRBV29-1	TRBJ2-1	TRBD2	-	CSVGLLAGGNEQFF	TGCAGCGTTGGACTACTAGCGGGAGGCAATGAGCAGTTCTTC
TRBV28	TRBJ2-1	-	-	CASSLLSRAGSNEQFF	TGTGCCAGCAGTTTATTGTCCAGGGCAGGGTCTAATGAGCAGTTCTTC
TRBV20-1	TRBJ2-3	-	many	CSARDSDSTSTDTQYF	TGCAGTGCTAGAGATTCGGACTCTACTAGCACAGATACGCAGTATTTT
TRBV20-1	TRBJ2-7	-	many	CSASNRVKSYEQYF	TGCAGTGCTTCGAACAGGGTTAAGTCCTACGAGCAGTACTTC
TRBV5-6	TRBJ2-7	-	many	CASSLGHPGEQYF	TGTGCCAGCAGCTTGGGACACCCGGGGGAGCAGTACTTC
TRBV6-6	TRBJ1-2	-	few	CASSSSEIGYTF	TGTGCCAGCAGTTCCTCGGAAATTGGCTACACCTTC
TRBV28	TRBJ2-1	-	few	CASSSLGGAWFF	TGTGCCAGCAGCTCCCTTGGGGGAGCCTGGTTCTTC
TRBV20-1	TRBJ1-5	-	-	CSAKAGGYYTFSNQPQHF	TGCAGTGCTAAAGCGGGAGGGTACTACACGTTTAGCAATCAGCCCCAGCATTTT
TRBV7-2	TRBJ2-1	-	-	CASLTPHGSYNEQFF	TGTGCCAGCCTAACCCCCCACGGCTCCTACAATGAGCAGTTCTTC
TRBV18	TRBJ2-1	TRBD2	-	CASSPVRGPAGTRNNEQFF	TGTGCCAGCTCACCAGTGCGGGGGCCAGCCGGGACTAGAAACAATGAGCAGTTCTTC
TRBV20-1	TRBJ1-5	-	many	CSARDRGNQPQHF	TGCAGTGCTAGAGATCGGGGAAATCAGCCCCAGCATTTT
TRBV7-2	TRBJ1-2	-	-	CASSTRQDGYTF	TGTGCCAGCAGCACAAGACAGGATGGCTACACCTTC
TRBV5-1	TRBJ2-7	TRBD2	-	CASSSIVAGEYEQYF	TGCGCCAGCAGCTCAATCGTGGCGGGAGAGTACGAGCAGTACTTC
TRBV7-2	TRBJ2-3	-	many	CASSGQITDTQYF	TGTGCCAGCAGCGGACAGATCACAGATACGCAGTATTTT
TRBV12-3/TRBV12-4	TRBJ1-2	TRBD1	many	CASSSRTGRDGYTF	TGTGCCAGCAGTTCCCGGACAGGGCGGGATGGCTACACCTTC
TRBV28	TRBJ2-3	-	many	CASGSIDTQYF	TGTGCCAGCGGCTCTATTGATACGCAGTATTTT
TRBV20-1	TRBJ2-7	TRBD2	few	CSEGGRPCYEQYF	TGCAGTGAAGGCGGGAGGCCTTGCTACGAGCAGTACTTC
TRBV5-1	TRBJ2-7	TRBD1	many	CASSIDRDHEQYF	TGCGCCAGCAGCATAGACAGGGACCACGAGCAGTACTTC